This TCR beta chain was profiled in a study of cytomegalovirus exposure and HLA in healthy donors. It was with 60 Vbeta and 13 Jbeta primers that the PCR ran. Profiling relied on immunoSEQ multiplex PCR, and the TCRdb table lists in-frame clones only, not all of them. The sample holds roughly 53,000 clones. The CDR3 totals 11 residues. V shed 3 bases and J shed 7 bases, with 10 bases lying between them. The germline CDR1 and CDR2 sequences are SQVTM and ANQGSEA. Points on this clone: What it binds is not known.

General study findings and limits: Later findings reportedly placed an Asian-associated ancestry cluster below the roughly 730-donor mean for N-insertions.

Sequences were obtained from PBMCs. The receptor's source is a young man in good health and CMV-seropositive. The chain couples TRBV29-1 to TRBJ2-7, with D tentatively TRBD1 (6 bases). The CDR3 loop reads CSVEGAGEQYF. The CDR3, as DNA: TGCAGCGTTGAGGGGGCGGGTGAGCAGTACTTC.